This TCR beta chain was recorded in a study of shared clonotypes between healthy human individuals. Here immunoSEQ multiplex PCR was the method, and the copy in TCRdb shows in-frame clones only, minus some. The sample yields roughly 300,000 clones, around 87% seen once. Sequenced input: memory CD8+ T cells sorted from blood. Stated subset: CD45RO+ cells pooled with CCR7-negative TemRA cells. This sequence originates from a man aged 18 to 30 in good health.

CDR3 residues: CASSWDSSYEQYF. The CDR3 DNA reads as TGTGCCAGCAGCTGGGACAGCTCCTACGAGCAGTACTTC. The J gene is TRBJ2-7, the V gene TRBV5-6; 7 bases agree with TRBD1. CDR1 SGHDT and CDR2 YYEEEE come from the germline V gene. There are 13 residues in the CDR3. J lost 0 bases, V lost 3 bases, and 0 bases had no gene match.